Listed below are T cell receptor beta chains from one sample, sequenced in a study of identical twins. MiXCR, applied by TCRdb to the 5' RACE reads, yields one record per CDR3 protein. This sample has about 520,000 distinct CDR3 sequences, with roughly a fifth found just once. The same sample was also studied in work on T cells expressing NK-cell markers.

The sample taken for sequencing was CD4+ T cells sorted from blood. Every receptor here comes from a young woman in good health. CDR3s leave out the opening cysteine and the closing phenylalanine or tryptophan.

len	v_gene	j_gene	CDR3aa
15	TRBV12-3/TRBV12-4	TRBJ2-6	ASSFWEDRPGANVLT
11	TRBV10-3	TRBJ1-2	ATQGTANYGYT
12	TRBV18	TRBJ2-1	ASSAIGTASEQF
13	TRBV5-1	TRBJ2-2	ASSPSEGLTGELF
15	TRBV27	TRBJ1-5	ASSFLSGTGGNQPQH
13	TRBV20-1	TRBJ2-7	SARPLAGATYEQY
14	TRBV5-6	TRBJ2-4	ASSLSSRDVGNIQY
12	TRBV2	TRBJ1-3	ASRLEGAGNTIY
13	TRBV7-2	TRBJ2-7	ASSASWMGSYEQY
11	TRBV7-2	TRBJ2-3	ASSQGPTDTQY
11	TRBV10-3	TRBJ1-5	AISGDGNQPQH
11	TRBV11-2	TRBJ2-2	ASSYFYTGELF
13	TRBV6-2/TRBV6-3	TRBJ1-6	ASSQRSKMDSPLH
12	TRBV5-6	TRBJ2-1	ASSPPGPYNEQF
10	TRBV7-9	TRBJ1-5	ASSFGEGPQH
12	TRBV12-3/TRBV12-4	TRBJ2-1	ASSLLAGYNEQF
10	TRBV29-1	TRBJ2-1	SAGKGSYEQF
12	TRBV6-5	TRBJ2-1	ASSYGRGSNEQF
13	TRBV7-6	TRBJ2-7	ASSSGQGVSYEQY
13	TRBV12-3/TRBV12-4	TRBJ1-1	ASSPPKGSNTEAF
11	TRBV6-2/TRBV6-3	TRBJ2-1	ASTMSSYNEQF
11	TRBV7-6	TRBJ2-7	ASRPAGGYEQY
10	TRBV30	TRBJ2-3	AWRRGVVAQY
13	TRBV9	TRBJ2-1	ASSVRSGSYNEQF
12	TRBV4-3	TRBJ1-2	ASSQDAVNYGYT
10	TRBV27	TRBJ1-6	ASSLSQGTLH
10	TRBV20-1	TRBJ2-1	SAVGLHNEQF
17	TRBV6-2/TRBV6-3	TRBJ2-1	ASSYMGDWRTGGSGIWF
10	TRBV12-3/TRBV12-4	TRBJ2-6	ASIFGANVLT
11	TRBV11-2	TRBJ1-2	ASSPSTGYGYT
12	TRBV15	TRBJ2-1	ATSNRDRGYEQF